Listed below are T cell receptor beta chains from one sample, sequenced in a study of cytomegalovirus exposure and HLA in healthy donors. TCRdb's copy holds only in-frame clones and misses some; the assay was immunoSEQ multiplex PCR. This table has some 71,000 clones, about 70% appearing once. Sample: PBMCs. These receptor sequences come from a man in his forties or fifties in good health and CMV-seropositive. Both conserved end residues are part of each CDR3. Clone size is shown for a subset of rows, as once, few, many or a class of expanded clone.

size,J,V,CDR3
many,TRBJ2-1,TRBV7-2,CASSLSYREGRFF
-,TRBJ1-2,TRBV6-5,CASSYSTGSGNYGYTF
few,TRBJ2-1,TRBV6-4,CASRPQFQGGEQFF
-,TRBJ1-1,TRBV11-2,CASSPKRGPAEAFF
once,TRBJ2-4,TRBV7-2,CASSSIGTGENIQYF
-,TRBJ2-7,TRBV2,CASSEQGVKGGEQYF
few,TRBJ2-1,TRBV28,CASSGPGGSSYNEQFF
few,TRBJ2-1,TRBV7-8,CASSLRGEGSYNEQFF
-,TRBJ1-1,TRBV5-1,CASNSQTGLNTEAFF
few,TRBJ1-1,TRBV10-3,CATREQGSTEAFF
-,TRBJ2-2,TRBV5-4,CASSPGTIMNTGELFF
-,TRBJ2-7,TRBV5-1,CASSFGGTGIYEQYF
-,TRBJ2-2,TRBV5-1,CASGPLGSGELFF
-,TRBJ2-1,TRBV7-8,CASSLRTSGTTGNEQFF
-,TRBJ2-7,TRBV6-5,CASSTGQLREQYF
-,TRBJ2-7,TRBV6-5,CASSYTWDRVSDEQYF
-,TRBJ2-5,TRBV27,CASRGTGGETQYF
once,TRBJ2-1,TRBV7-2,CASSVLAHEQFF
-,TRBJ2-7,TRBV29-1,CSVLNSRDRGLYEQYF
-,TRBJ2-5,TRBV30,CAWSAGGYEERRETQYF
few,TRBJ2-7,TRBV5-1,CASQAGTGTYEQYF
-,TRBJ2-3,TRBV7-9,CASGPGIYTSTDTQYF
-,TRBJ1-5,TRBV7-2,CASSLDSPSNQPQHF
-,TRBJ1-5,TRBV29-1,CSVGDPGGNQPQHF
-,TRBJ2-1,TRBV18,CASSSPNEQFF
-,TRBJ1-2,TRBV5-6,CASSLGFRGSDGYTF
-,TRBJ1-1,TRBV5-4,CASRGGQGASEAFF
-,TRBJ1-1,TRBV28,CASNLPAENTEAFF
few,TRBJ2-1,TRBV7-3,CASSPQRGQNEQFF
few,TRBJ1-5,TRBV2,CASSETVLNQPQHF
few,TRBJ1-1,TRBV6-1,CASTLGDRGLPEAFF
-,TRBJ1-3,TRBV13,CASSLDPGVGNTIYF
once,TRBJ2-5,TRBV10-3,CAIRLGPGVETQYF
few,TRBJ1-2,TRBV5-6,CASSLEPYGYTF
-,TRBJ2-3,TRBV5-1,CASSPRPGGQGTDTQYF
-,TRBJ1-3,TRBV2,CASSRQAGTGNTIYF
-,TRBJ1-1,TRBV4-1,CASSHPQGLNTEAFF
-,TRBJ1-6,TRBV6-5,CASSYSGGDNSPLHF
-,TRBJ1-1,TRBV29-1,CSVGQGGTEAFF
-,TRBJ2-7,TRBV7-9,CASSARPTGAHEQYF
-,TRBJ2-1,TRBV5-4,CASSFRTGEWNEQFF
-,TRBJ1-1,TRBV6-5,CASRDRGRTEAFF
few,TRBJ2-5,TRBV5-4,CASSPQGRGETQYF
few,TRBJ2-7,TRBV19,CASSPGLAGGPLSYEQYF
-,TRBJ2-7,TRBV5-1,CASSFVQGGFYEQYF
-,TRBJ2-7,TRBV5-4,CASSPGTTYEQYF
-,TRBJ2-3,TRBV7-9,CASSLRGDRATDTQYF
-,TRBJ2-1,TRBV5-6,CASVWGGLGIFSEQFF
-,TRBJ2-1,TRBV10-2,CASSESGGNEQFF
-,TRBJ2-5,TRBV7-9,CASSPTGAQETQYF
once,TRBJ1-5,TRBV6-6,CASSLHTLGQPQHF
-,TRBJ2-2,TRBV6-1,CASSTAANTGELFF
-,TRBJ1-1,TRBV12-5,CASGLDLGGAFF
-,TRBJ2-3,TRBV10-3,CAIAPATSGWDTQYF
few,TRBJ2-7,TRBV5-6,CASSSRQGTPGEQYF
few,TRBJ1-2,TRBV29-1,CSVEAGERNYGYTF
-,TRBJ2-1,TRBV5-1,CASSPAVGGNEQFF